This T cell receptor beta chain was sequenced for a study of vaccination effects on CD4 cells after COVID-19 (dated by TCRdb to between 2022 and 2023). Turning to the overall study: Each participant received two doses of an mRNA SARS-CoV-2 vaccine, either BNT162b2 or mRNA-1273. Pre-vaccine samples were collected from two convalescent patients 16 days and one week before the first dose, corresponding to 142 and 148 days after COVID-19 diagnosis. SARS-CoV-2 spike-specific CD4+ TCR repertoires were compared before and after mRNA vaccination in COVID-19 convalescent patients and in infection-naive vaccine recipients. The full study included approximately nine COVID-19 convalescent patients and several SARS-CoV-2-naive healthy vaccine recipients. In the study, cultures from other donors were sequenced using the Oncomine TCR Beta short-read assay on an Illumina iSeq 100. Results the study describes overall, beyond this receptor: The study was limited by a small number of convalescent patients and lacked early post-infection timepoints. Both infection-induced and vaccine-induced clones contracted markedly at late post-vaccination timepoints, which is consistent with waning T cell responses. Among convalescent patients, the spike-reactive repertoire after vaccination was made up mainly of new vaccine-induced clones that were largely distinct from the clones induced by infection.

Libraries were constructed by the immunoSEQ multiplex PCR assay. TCR beta CDR3 sequencing was performed on DNA from the cultured, isolated CD4+ T cells. The paper's data handling went like this. Non-productive TCR sequences were removed and reads were trimmed to the CDR3 region, keeping CDR3s of at least 7 amino acids. The MANAFEST web app was used to pick out antigen-specific clonotypes by comparing their expansion in peptide wells with that in reference cultures. To count as positive, a clone had to show expansion at FDR<0.05 compared with the reference and with all other wells, an odds ratio above 5, and a frequency above 0.1% in two replicate wells. A clonotype was defined as cross-reactive if the clonotype was significantly expanded both in SARS-CoV-2 spike wells and in at least one common cold coronavirus spike condition. Using the stringdist R package, CDR3 similarity was measured by Levenshtein distance, and unrooted trees were constructed with ape in R 3.6.1. TCRdb re-hosts the immuneACCESS table, in-frame sequences only. Its copies lack some clones; in the studies checked, an unresolved V gene accounts for under half of them, and the cause for the rest is not known. V, J and clone size are taken as reported in that table, and D and trimming were inferred from the DNA itself. This sample has roughly 57,000 clones in its table, and about 77% of those were observed once. The ten largest clones take up 4.5% to 5.5% of the sample.

In the germline V gene (reference sequence), CDR1 corresponds to MNHEY and CDR2 to SMNVEV. V and J lose 6 bases and 4 bases, and a span of 13 bases separates them. From the cysteine up to the phenylalanine, the CDR3 has a length of 14 residues. Only the CDR3 DNA stays, 42 bases, in frame from base 1. The ViraFEST assay stimulated PBMC with viral peptide pools and then used TCR sequencing to identify antigen-specific CD4+ T cell clonotypes by expansion. After around 11 days of culture, CD4+ T cells were isolated with the EasySep CD4+ T cell isolation kit. PCR-confirmed SARS-CoV-2 infection had occurred in convalescent patients between March and December 2020, before the Alpha, Beta and Delta variants emerged in the United States. Some 2 million PBMC per well were cultured in IMDM with about 4.5% human AB serum, 10 IU/ml IL-2 and gentamicin, plus 10 ug/ml peptides. An HIV-1 Nef peptide pool served as the negative control culture condition. On days 3 and 7, half of the culture medium was replaced with fresh IL-2-containing medium. Unless noted otherwise, every peptide stimulation condition was cultured in triplicate wells. Using Ficoll-Paque Plus gradient centrifugation, PBMC were separated from whole blood and then either used fresh or cryopreserved at -140C. Genomic DNA was extracted from cultured CD4+ T cells with the QIAamp micro DNA kit.

With respect to this clone: No antigen is known for it. Within one base of it there is no much larger clone, and no base qualities were kept.

The input for sequencing was CD4+ T cells from PBMCs cultured with HIV peptides, taken before COVID-19 vaccination. The sample's cell subset or site label is to be understood as: HIV-1 Nef peptide pool negative control/reference culture. The source is a human donor who had a prior SARS-CoV-2 infection. This chain joins TRBV27 to TRBJ2-1; TRBD2 is possibly the D segment (5 matching bases). CDR3 protein: CASSPLGDYNEQFF. The nucleotide sequence is given as TGTGCCAGCAGCCCCTTGGGAGATTACAATGAGCAGTTCTTC.